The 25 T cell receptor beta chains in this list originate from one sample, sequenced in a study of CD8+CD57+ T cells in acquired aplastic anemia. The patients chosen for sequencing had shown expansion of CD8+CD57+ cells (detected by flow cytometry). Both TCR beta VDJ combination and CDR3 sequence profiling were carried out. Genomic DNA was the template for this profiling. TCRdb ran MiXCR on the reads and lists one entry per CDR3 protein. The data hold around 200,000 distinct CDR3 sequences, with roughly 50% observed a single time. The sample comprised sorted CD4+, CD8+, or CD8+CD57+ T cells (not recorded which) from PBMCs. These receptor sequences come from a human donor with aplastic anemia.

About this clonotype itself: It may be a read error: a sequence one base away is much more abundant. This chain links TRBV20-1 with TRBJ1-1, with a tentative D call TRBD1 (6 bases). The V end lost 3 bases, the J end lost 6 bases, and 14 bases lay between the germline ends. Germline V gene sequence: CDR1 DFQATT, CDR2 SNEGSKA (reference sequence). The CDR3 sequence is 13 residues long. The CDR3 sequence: CSARDHRDSEAFF. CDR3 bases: TGCAGTGCTAGGGACCACAGGGACTCTGAAGCTTTCTTT.

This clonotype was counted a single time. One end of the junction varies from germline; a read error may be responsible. CDR3 bases: TGCGCCAGCAGCACCACTACGTCAGATACGCAGTATTTT. It encodes CASSTTTSDTQYF. The chain carries TRBV11-2 and TRBJ2-3; unclear D gene. The CDR3 totals 13 residues. CDR1 and CDR2 (germline): SGHAT, FQNNGV.

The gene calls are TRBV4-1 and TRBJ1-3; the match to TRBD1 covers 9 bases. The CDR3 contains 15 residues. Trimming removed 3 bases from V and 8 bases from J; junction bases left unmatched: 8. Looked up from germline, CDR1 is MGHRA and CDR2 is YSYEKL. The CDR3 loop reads CASSQVGQGLHTIYF. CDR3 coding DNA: TGCGCCAGCAGCCAGGTGGGACAGGGATTGCACACCATATATTTT.

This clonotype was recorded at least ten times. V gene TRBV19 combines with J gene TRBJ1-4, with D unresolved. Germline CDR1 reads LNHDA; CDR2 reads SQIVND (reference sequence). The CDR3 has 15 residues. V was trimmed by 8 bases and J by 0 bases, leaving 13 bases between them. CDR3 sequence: CASGLRATTNEKLFF. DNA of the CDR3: TGTGCCAGTGGTCTCCGGGCCACAACTAATGAAAAACTGTTTTTT.

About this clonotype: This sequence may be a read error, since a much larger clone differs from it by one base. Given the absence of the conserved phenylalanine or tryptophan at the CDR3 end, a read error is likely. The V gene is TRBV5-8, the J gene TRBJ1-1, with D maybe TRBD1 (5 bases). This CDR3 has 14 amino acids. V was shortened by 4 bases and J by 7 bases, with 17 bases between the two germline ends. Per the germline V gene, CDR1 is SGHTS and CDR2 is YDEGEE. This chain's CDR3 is CASSLRGKGVEAFS. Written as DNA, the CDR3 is TGTGCCAGCAGCCTCCGGGGGAAGGGTGTTGAAGCTTTCTCT.

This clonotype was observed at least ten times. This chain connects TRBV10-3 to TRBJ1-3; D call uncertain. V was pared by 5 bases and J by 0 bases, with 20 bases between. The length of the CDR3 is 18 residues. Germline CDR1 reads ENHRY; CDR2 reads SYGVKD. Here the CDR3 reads CAISQVVGGSRSGNTIYF. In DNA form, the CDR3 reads TGTGCCATCAGTCAAGTCGTAGGCGGTTCCCGCTCTGGAAACACCATATATTTT.

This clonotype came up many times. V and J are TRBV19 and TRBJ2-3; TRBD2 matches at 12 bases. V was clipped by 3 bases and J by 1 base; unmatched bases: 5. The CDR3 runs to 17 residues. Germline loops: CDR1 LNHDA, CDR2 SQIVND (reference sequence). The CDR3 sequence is CASSIVLAGGGTDTQYF. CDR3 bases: TGTGCCAGTAGTATCGTCCTAGCGGGGGGGGGCACAGATACGCAGTATTTT.

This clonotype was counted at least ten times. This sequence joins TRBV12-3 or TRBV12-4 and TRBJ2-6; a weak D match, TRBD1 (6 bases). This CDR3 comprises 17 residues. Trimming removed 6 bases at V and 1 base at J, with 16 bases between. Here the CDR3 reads CASSQDSWGSGANVLTF. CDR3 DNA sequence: TGTGCCAGCAGCCAGGACAGTTGGGGGTCTGGGGCCAACGTCCTGACTTTC.

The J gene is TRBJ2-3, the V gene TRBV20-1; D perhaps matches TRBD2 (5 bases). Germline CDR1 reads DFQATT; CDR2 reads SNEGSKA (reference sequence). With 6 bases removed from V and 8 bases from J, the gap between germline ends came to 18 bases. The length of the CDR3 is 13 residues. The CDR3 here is CSACSPPGCTQYF. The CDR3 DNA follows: TGCAGTGCCTGCTCCCCCCCGGGGTGTACGCAGTATTTT.

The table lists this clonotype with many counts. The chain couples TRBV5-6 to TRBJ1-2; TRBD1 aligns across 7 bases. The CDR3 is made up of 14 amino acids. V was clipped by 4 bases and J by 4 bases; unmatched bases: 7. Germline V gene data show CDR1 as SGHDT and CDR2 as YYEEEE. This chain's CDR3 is CASSRGDSLYGYTF. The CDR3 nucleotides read TGTGCCAGCAGCCGAGGGGACAGCCTCTATGGCTACACCTTC.

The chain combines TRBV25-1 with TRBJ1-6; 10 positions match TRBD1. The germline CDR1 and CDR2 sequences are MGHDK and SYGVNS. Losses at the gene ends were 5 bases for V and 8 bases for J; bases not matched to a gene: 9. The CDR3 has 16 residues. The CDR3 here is CASSFPGQGMDSPLHF. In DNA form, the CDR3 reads TGTGCCAGCAGTTTCCCGGGACAGGGGATGGATTCACCCCTCCACTTT.

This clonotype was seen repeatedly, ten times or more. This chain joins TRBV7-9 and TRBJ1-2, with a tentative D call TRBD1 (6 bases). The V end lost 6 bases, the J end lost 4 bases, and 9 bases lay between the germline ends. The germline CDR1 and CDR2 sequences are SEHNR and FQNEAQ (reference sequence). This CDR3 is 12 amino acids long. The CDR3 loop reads CASSKQGYGYTF. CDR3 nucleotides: TGTGCCAGCAGTAAACAGGGCTATGGCTACACCTTC. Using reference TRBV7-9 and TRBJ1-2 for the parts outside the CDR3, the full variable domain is DTGVSQNPRHKITKRGQNVTFRCDPISEHNRLYWYRQTLGQGPEFLTYFQNEAQLEKSRLLSDRFSAERPKGSFSTLEIQRTEQGDSAMYLCASSKQGYGYTFGSGTRLTVV.

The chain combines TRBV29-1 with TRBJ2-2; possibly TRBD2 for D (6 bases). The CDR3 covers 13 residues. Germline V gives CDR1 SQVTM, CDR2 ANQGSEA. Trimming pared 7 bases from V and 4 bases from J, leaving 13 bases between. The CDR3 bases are TGCAGCGCGAGACTAGGAGGCACCGGGGAGCTGTTTTTT. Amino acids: CSARLGGTGELFF.

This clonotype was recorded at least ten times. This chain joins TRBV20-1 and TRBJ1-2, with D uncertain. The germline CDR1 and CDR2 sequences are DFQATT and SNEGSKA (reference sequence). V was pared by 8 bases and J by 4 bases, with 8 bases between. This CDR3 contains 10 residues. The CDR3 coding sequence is TGCAGTCAAAACTCCTATGGCTACACCTTC. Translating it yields CSQNSYGYTF.

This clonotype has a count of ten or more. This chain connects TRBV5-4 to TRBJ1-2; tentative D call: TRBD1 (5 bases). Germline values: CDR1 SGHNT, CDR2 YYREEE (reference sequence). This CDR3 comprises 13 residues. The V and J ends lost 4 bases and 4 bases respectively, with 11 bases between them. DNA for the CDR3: TGTGCCAGCAGCGGGGACGGGTTCTATGGCTACACCTTC. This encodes CASSGDGFYGYTF.

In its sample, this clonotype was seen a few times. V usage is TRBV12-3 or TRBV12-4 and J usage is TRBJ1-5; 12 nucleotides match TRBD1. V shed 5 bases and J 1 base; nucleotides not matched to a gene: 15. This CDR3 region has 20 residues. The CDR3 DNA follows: TGTGCCAGCAGTATACCACCCGGGACAGGGGGCCGCGCGAGCAATCAGCCCCAGCATTTT. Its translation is CASSIPPGTGGRASNQPQHF.

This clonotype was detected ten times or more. The chain's CDR3 is CASSLGHNEQFF. CDR3 coding DNA: TGTGCCAGCAGTTTGGGACACAATGAGCAGTTCTTC. V and J are TRBV28 and TRBJ2-1; D might be TRBD1 or TRBD2, each matching 5 bases. Per germline, CDR1 MDHEN and CDR2 SYDVKM. The CDR3 has 12 residues. V lost 3 bases and J 5 bases, leaving 5 bases between the germline ends.

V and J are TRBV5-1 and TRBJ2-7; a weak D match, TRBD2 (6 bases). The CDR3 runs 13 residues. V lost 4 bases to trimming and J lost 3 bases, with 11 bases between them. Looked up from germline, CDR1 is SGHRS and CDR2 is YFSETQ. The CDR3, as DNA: TGCGCCAGCAGCCCCACGGGAGACTACGAGCAGTACTTC. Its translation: CASSPTGDYEQYF.

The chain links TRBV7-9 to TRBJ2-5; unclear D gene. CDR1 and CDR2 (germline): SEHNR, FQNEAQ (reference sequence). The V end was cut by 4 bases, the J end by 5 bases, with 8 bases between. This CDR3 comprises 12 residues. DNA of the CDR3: TGTGCCAGCAGCTCCTTCCAGGAGACCCAGTACTTC. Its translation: CASSSFQETQYF.

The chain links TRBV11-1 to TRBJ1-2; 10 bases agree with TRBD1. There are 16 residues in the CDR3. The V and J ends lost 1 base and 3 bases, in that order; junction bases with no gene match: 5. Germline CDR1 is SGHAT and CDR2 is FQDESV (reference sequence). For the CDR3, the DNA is TGTGCCAGCAGCTTAGGACAGGGGGCAATAGACTATGGCTACACCTTC. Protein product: CASSLGQGAIDYGYTF.

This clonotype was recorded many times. DNA for the CDR3: TGTGCCTGGACGGGGGCCTATGGCTACACCTTC. It translates to CAWTGAYGYTF. This chain uses TRBV30 with TRBJ1-2; maybe TRBD1 (6 bases). Germline CDR1 and CDR2: GTSNPN and SVGIG (reference sequence). V lost 4 bases and J lost 4, with 7 bases in between. The length of the CDR3 is 11 residues.

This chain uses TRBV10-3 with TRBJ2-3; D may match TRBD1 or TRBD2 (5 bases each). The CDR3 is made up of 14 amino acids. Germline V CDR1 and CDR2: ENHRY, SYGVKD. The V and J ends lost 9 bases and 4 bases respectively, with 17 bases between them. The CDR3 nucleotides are TGTGCCATGGGAGCGGAGGTGGGGGCAGATACGCAGTATTTT. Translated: CAMGAEVGADTQYF.

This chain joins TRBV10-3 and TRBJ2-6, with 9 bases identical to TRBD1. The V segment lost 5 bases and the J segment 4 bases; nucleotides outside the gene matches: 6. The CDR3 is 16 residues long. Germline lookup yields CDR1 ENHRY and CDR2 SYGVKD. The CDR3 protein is CAISKQGAEGANVLTF. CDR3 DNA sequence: TGTGCCATCAGTAAACAGGGGGCGGAAGGGGCCAACGTCCTGACTTTC.

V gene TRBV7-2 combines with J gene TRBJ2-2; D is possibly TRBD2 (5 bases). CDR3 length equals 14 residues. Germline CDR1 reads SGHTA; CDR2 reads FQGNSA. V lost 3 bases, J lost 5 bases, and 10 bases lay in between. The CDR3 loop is CASSLVARTGELFF. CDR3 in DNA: TGTGCCAGCAGCTTGGTAGCGAGAACCGGGGAGCTGTTTTTT.

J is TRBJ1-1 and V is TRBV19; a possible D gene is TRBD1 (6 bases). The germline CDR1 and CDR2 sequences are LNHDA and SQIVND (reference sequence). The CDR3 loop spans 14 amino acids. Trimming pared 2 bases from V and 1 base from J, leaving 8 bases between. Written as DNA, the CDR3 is TGTGCCAGTAGTATACGGGACACGAACACTGAAGCTTTCTTT. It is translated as CASSIRDTNTEAFF.